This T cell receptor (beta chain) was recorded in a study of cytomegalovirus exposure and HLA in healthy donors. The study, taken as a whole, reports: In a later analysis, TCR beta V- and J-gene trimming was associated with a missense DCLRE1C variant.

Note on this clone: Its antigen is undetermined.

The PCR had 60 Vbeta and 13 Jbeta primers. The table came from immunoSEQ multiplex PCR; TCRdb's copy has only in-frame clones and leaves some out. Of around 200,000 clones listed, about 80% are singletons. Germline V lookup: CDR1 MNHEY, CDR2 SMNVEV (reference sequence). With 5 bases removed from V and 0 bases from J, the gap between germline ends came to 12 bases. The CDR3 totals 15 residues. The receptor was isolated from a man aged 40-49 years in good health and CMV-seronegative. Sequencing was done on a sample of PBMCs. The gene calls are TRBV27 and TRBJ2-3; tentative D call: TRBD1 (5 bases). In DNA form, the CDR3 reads TGTGCCAGCAGTGCGACAGTTACTAGCACAGATACGCAGTATTTT. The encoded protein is CASSATVTSTDTQYF.